This T cell receptor beta chain was captured by sequencing in a study of cytomegalovirus exposure and HLA in healthy donors. General study results and limits: In vitro testing confirmed a few CMV-associated chains as specific for CMV antigens. It was shown in a later analysis that HLA-associated TCR beta chains were more clonally expanded than other, equally common chains. The study labeled fewer than 200 TCR beta chains cytomegalovirus-associated. As was reported, the HLA-A and HLA-B alleles of most subjects were accurately predicted from TCR beta sequences.

The PCR ran on 60 Vbeta and 13 Jbeta primers. Repertoires were generated with immunoSEQ multiplex PCR, while TCRdb's copy carries only in-frame clones and drops some. The sample gives about 220,000 clones, 80% to 85% of which show up once; under 0.85% is in the top ten. Losses at the gene ends were 1 base for V and 0 bases for J; bases not matched to a gene: 0. The CDR3 loop spans 14 amino acids. CDR1 MGHRA and CDR2 YSYEKL come from the germline V gene. With respect to this clone: Its antigen is unknown.

The chain links TRBV4-1 to TRBJ2-7; 7 bases match TRBD1. The source of this sequence is a boy under 10 years old in good health and CMV-seronegative. Specimen: PBMCs. The CDR3 bases are TGCGCCAGCAGCCAAGGACAGGGCTCCTACGAGCAGTACTTC. Its translation: CASSQGQGSYEQYF.